This is a list of T cell receptor beta chains from one sample in a study of blood T cell repertoires in COVID-19. Data came from immunoSEQ multiplex PCR; TCRdb stores just in-frame clones and leaves some out. This table holds about 340,000 clones, around 83% found once. The specimen sequenced was peripheral blood. All receptors derive from a man aged 25-45 years with active or convalescent COVID-19. CDR3s include the opening cysteine and the closing phenylalanine or tryptophan.

V gene: TRBV20-1
J gene: TRBJ1-6
CDR3 protein: CSAKRPLHF

V gene: TRBV12-3/TRBV12-4
J gene: TRBJ1-2
CDR3 protein: CASSPGLKDGYTF

V gene: TRBV2
J gene: TRBJ2-7
CDR3 protein: CATSGQAYEQYF

V gene: TRBV30
J gene: TRBJ1-4
CDR3 protein: CAWSVGQVDEKLFF

V gene: TRBV10-2
J gene: TRBJ2-5
CDR3 protein: CASRERQGRETQYF

V gene: TRBV9
J gene: TRBJ1-6
CDR3 protein: CASSPRGQASPLHF

V gene: TRBV28
J gene: TRBJ2-7
CDR3 protein: CASQGARLAGRREQYF

V gene: TRBV9
J gene: TRBJ2-5
CDR3 protein: CASSGRPGETQYF

V gene: TRBV11-2
J gene: TRBJ1-5
CDR3 protein: CASSLGQFQPQHF

V gene: TRBV27
J gene: TRBJ2-2
CDR3 protein: CASRTGPFGGELFF

V gene: TRBV10-1
J gene: TRBJ1-1
CDR3 protein: CASTGGSGTGLLNTEAFF